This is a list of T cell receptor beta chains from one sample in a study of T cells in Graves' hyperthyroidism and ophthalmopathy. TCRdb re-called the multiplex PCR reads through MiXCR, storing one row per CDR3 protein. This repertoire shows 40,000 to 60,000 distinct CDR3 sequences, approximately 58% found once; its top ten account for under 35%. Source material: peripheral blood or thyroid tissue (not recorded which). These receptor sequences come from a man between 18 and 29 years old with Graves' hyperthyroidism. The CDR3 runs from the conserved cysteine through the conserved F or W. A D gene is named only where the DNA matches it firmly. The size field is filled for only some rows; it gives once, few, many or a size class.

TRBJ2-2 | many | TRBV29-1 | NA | CSVDGGHTGELFF | TGCAGCGTTGATGGCGGACACACCGGGGAGCTGTTTTTT
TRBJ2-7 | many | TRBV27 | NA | CASSLALGTYEQYF | TGTGCCAGCAGTTTAGCACTAGGGACCTACGAGCAGTACTTC
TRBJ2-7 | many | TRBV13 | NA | CASSLEGGTGTRSYEQYF | TGTGCCAGCAGCTTAGAGGGGGGAACCGGGACGCGGTCCTACGAGCAGTACTTC
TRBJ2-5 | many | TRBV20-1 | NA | CSARDGRETQYF | TGCAGTGCTAGAGATGGCCGGGAGACCCAGTACTTC
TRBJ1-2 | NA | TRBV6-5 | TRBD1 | CASWGTGSCGYTF | TGTGCCAGCTGGGGGACAGGGTCTTGCGGCTACACCTTC
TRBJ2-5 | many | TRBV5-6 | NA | CASSRMKGGLETQYF | TGTGCCAGCAGCCGGATGAAAGGCGGCTTAGAGACCCAGTACTTC
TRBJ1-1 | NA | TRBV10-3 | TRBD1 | CATSPGQGRNTEAFF | TGTGCCACCAGCCCGGGACAGGGGCGGAACACTGAAGCTTTCTTT
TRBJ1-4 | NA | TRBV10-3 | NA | CAISESQGPLFF | TGTGCCATCAGTGAGTCACAGGGTCCACTGTTTTTT
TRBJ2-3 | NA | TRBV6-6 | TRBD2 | CASSYQPGLAGPKSSTDTQYF | TGTGCCAGCAGTTACCAACCGGGACTAGCGGGCCCTAAGTCTAGCACAGATACGCAGTATTTT
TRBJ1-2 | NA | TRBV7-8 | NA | CASSSGFVGNYGYTF | TGTGCCAGCAGCTCTGGGTTTGTAGGAAACTATGGCTACACCTTC
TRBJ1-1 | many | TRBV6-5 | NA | CASRRNAGTNTEAFF | TGTGCCAGCAGAAGGAACGCCGGGACGAACACTGAAGCTTTCTTT
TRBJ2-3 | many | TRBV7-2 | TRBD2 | CASSWFMRERGASTDTQYF | TGTGCCAGCAGCTGGTTTATGCGGGAGCGGGGGGCTAGCACAGATACGCAGTATTTT
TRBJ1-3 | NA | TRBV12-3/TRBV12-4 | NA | CASRRTSIYF | TGTGCCAGCAGGCGAACCTCCATATATTTT
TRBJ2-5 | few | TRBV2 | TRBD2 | CASSEVLAGAGETQYF | TGTGCCAGCAGTGAAGTACTAGCGGGAGCGGGGGAGACCCAGTACTTC
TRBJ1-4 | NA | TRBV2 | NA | CASILQRTNEKLFF | TGTGCCAGCATTCTTCAGAGAACTAATGAAAAACTGTTTTTT
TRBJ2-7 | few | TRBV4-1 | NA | CASSRYPAGPSYEQYF | TGCGCCAGCAGCCGATACCCGGCAGGTCCCTCCTACGAGCAGTACTTC